This T cell receptor (beta chain) came from a study of cytotoxic CD8 clonotypes in ibrutinib-treated CLL. Study summary: The samples contained 260,000 or so productive templates on average. They also contained an average of roughly 99,000 productive rearrangements. Study outcomes and limitations: Clonality rose at ibrutinib response and fell back toward baseline at progression.

The germline CDR1 and CDR2 sequences are SGHVS and FNYEAQ. V lost 5 bases and J 0 bases, leaving 19 bases between the germline ends. This CDR3 contains 17 residues. This clone has more than one count but fewer than ten. Its antigen is still unknown. Investigators sought sequencing depths of between 1 in 200,000 and 1 in 1 million T cells. The table came from immunoSEQ multiplex PCR; TCRdb's copy has only in-frame clones and leaves some out. This table has about 57,000 clones, roughly 50% appearing once. Around 2 micrograms of genomic DNA (from cryopreserved PBMCs) were used for TCR beta libraries. This TCR derives from a human donor with chronic lymphocytic leukemia. The sequencing here drew on PBMCs, taken after 24 months of ibrutinib treatment. The chain couples TRBV7-6 to TRBJ1-1; D is ambiguous. CDR3 region: CASSLLSGNHMNTEAFF. The DNA for the CDR3 is TGTGCCAGCAGCCTATTATCGGGGAACCACATGAACACTGAAGCTTTCTTT.